The present entry profiles one T cell receptor (beta chain) with its context. Its antigen remains unidentified. The input lacks base qualities; no much larger clone sits a single base away. All of the isolated RNA was reverse transcribed with the High Capacity cDNA Reverse Transcription Kit, so expressed TCRB transcripts were sequenced. Naive, central memory and regulatory T cell samples underwent deep immunoSEQ sequencing, averaging about 3.3 million total reads per sample. Sorted cells were lysed in RLT buffer and RNA was extracted with DNase-treated RNeasy Micro or Mini kits, depending on cell number. Each cell subset was processed on its own to prevent cross-contamination, while patient and healthy donor samples were processed together. The immunoSEQ multiplex PCR was used to amplify TCRB sequences from cDNA, yielding 87-bp fragments that span the CDR3 region. The amplicons were sequenced using the Illumina HiSeq platform. The original pipeline was this. PCR bias was computationally corrected using synthetic template baselines, reads within Hamming distance 2 were collapsed, and singletons that could not be merged were discarded. By aligning reads against IMGT, V, D and J genes, CDR3 length, and insertions or deletions at six rearrangement sites were assigned. Clonotype counts were normalized to sorted cell number within each subset before computing true diversity and Gini coefficients with the tcR R package. Repertoire sharing was quantified using the overlap coefficient calculated on TCRB nucleotide sequences. TCRdb retrieved this table from immuneACCESS and kept in-frame rearrangements only. Not all clones are present; in checked studies, unresolved V genes account for under half, and no reason is known for the remainder. V, J and clone size derive from that table, while D and trimming were established from the DNA sequence. This sample lists around 97,000 clones; over 25% were detected once. The top ten constitute roughly 0.5% of the sample.

The data were taken from a study of beta chain features in type 1 diabetes (dated 2018 in TCRdb). With regard to the full study: Mean age, gender distribution, total cell number and subset yield did not differ between patients and healthy donors. In the study, recently diagnosed type 1 diabetes patients and matched healthy donors were compared on the TCRB repertoires of their sorted circulating CD4+ T cell subsets. Regulatory and stem cell-like memory subsets were isolated from only 8 patients and roughly eight healthy donors, whereas naive and central memory subsets came from all 28 donors. Across all samples, some 110,000,000 sorted cells were examined, and cell number per subset correlated strongly with RNA yield. Study-level results and caveats: Sequencing cDNA rather than genomic DNA could over-represent highly expressing activated cells, although activation and CD3 levels did not differ between groups. At VDJ recombination sites, patients with type 1 diabetes made fewer insertions and deleted more nucleotides, a pattern implying thymic rearrangement abnormalities. PCR may preferentially amplify shorter templates, but because patient and control samples were amplified and corrected together, any resulting skew would affect both groups equally. Because the HLA sub-analyses included only small numbers of individuals, any influence of HLA type on TCRB rearrangement was left unresolved. Naive, central memory and regulatory TCRB repertoires appeared more similar among patients than among healthy donors. In all four CD4+ subsets, TCRB CDR3 length was moderately but significantly shorter in type 1 diabetes patients.

Each donor gave one peripheral blood draw, averaging approximately 120 mL, which was collected into heparinised tubes. Using a panel that included CD45RO, CCR7, CD25, CD127, CD95 and CD27, naive, central memory, regulatory and stem cell-like memory CD4+ T cells were sorted on a BD FACSAria II. Purity was above 95% for every sorted population. PBMCs were separated immediately by Lymphoprep density gradient centrifugation and were stained directly, without being cultured. Samples were stained and sorted in pairs, with one healthy donor and one patient per experiment, so that batch effects were minimized. Input material: central memory CD4+ T cells from blood. The receptor was isolated from a woman under 30 with type 1 diabetes.

In nucleotide form, the sequence is TGTGCCAGCAGCCCGGGACAGGTTAATGAAAAACTGTTTTTT. The translation is CASSPGQVNEKLFF. The chain uses TRBV28 and TRBJ1-4; TRBD1 aligns with 8 central bases. CDR1 and CDR2, per the germline V gene, are MDHEN and SYDVKM. Trimming leaves V shorter by 6 bases and J shorter by 4 bases, with the junction holding 4 bases beyond the gene matches. Reading from cysteine to phenylalanine, the CDR3 counts 14 amino acids. Of all the DNA, just the CDR3 is kept, 42 bases in frame from base 1.